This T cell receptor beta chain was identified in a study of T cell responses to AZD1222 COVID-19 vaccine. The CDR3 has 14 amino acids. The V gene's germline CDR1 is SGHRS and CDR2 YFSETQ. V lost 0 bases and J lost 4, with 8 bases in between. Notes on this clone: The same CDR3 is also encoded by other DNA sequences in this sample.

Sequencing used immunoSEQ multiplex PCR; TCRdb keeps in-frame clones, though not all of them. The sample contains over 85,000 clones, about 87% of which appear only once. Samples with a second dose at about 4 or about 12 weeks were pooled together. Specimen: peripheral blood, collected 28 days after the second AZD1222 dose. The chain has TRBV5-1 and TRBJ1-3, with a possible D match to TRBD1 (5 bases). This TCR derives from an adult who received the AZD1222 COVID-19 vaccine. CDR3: CASSLGGDGNTIYF. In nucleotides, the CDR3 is TGCGCCAGCAGCTTGGGAGGGGACGGAAACACCATATATTTT.